The 4 T cell receptor beta chains listed next were all sequenced from one sample in a study of siplizumab effects on memory and regulatory T cells. TCRdb's copy holds only in-frame clones and misses some; the assay was immunoSEQ multiplex PCR. This table holds over 100,000 clones, about 91% found once. Specimen: Tregs sorted from blood. The receptor set was obtained from a human donor in good health.

The CDR3 region is CASSKARPPDYEQYF. DNA for the CDR3: TGTGCCAGCAGCAAAGCCAGGCCCCCGGACTACGAGCAGTACTTC. The chain uses TRBV21-1 and TRBJ2-7; the table names TRBD1, a call not compared with the DNA. TRBV21-1 is a listed pseudogene. The CDR3 has 15 amino acids.

This chain links TRBV5-6 with TRBJ2-7; the match to TRBD2 covers 7 bases. Trimming removed 4 bases from V and 4 bases from J; junction bases left unmatched: 8. Germline lookup yields CDR1 SGHDT and CDR2 YYEEEE. CDR3 size: 14 residues. This CDR3 is CASSRGRGGYEQYF. For the CDR3, the DNA is TGTGCCAGCAGCCGTGGGAGGGGCGGATACGAGCAGTACTTC. The full variable domain, in which reference TRBV5-6 and TRBJ2-7 provide the parts outside the CDR3, is DAGVTQSPTHLIKTRGQQVTLRCSPKSGHDTVSWYQQALGQGPQFIFQYYEEEERQRGNFPDRFSGHQFPNYSSELNVNALLLGDSALYLCASSRGRGGYEQYFGPGTRLTVT.

The chain carries TRBV6-6 and TRBJ1-6; 9 nucleotides align to TRBD1. CDR1 is MNHNY and CDR2 is SVGAGI in the germline V gene (reference sequence). V lost 5 bases and J lost 10; bases outside the gene matches: 9. This CDR3 comprises 15 residues. CDR3 coding DNA: TGTGCCAGCAGTCAGGCCGGGACAGGGACCTCACCCCTCCACTTT. Its translation is CASSQAGTGTSPLHF.

The table lists this clone with a count of one. The rearrangement links TRBV5-1 to TRBJ1-1; perhaps TRBD1 as D (5 bases). Per germline, CDR1 SGHRS and CDR2 YFSETQ. The CDR3 is 16 residues long. Trimming cost V 3 bases and J 0 bases, with 15 bases left between them. The CDR3 here is CASSWGPAGMNTEAFF. The CDR3 region has the DNA TGCGCCAGCAGCTGGGGCCCCGCCGGTATGAACACTGAAGCTTTCTTT.